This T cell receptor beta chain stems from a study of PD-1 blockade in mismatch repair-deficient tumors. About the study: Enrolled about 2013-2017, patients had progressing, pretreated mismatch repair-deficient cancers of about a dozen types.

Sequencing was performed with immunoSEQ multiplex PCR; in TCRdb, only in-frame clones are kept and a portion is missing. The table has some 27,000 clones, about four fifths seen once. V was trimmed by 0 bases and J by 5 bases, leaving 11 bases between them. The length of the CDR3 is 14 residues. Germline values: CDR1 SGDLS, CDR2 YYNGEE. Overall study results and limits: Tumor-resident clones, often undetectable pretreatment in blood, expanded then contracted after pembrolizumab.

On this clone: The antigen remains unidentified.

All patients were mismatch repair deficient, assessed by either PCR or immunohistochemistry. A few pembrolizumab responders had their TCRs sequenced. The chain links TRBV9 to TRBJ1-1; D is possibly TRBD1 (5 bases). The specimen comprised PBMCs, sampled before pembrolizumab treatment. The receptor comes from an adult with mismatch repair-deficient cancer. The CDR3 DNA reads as TGTGCCAGCAGCGTAGACGGGGGTTATACTGAAGCTTTCTTT. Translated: CASSVDGGYTEAFF.